A single TCR beta chain is shown here with its context. This specimen belongs to a study of blood T cell repertoires in COVID-19. Study at large: There were acute and convalescent COVID-19 samples, and they came from the United States, Italy and Spain. In each case, the material was cDNA or gDNA derived from T cells, B-cell-depleted T cells, or PBMCs.

As processed by the authors: Researchers report that nucleated cell counts were estimated from reference gene primer amplification. Sequencing used immunoSEQ multiplex PCR; TCRdb keeps in-frame clones, though not all of them. The V and J calls and clone size come from that table; D and trimming were worked out from the DNA. The sample carries 150,000 to 160,000 clones, roughly 88% recorded once. The CDR3 spans 15 residues. Germline lookup yields CDR1 SGHTA and CDR2 FQGTGA. Losses at the gene ends were 5 bases for V and 2 bases for J; bases not matched to a gene: 8. Seattle researchers signed up patients amid active infection and tracked them longitudinally.

The chain has TRBV7-3 and TRBJ2-7; 8 positions match TRBD2. Input material: peripheral blood. The receptor comes from a man between 60 and 75 years old with COVID-19, enrolled during active disease. CDR3 DNA sequence: TGTGCCAGCAGCATAAACGCGGGAGGACCCTACGAGCAGTACTTC. Encoded protein: CASSINAGGPYEQYF.